Below, 21 T cell receptor beta chains from the same sample are listed, as sequenced in a study of CD4 T cells in relation to SARS-CoV-2 and coronaviruses. The unexposed donors gave CD4+ T cells in about 2010-2019, prior to COVID-19. Clones were read by immunoSEQ multiplex PCR, and TCRdb kept only the in-frame ones, dropping some. The sample yields some 65,000 clones, over 70% seen once. Sequenced input: memory CD4+ T cells from PBMCs. Receptors were obtained from a human donor in good health.

The V and J genes are TRBV3-1 (or the pseudogene TRBV3-2) and TRBJ1-3, with D possibly being TRBD1 (5 bases). The CDR3 is made up of 14 amino acids. V was shortened by 5 bases and J by 0 bases, with 8 bases between the two germline ends. Germline CDR1 reads LGHDT; CDR2 reads YNNKEL (reference sequence). In DNA form, the CDR3 reads TGTGCCAGCAGCACGGGGGACTCTGGAAACACCATATATTTT. Translation: CASSTGDSGNTIYF.

The chain has TRBV5-1 and TRBJ2-7; D remains unclear. Germline V gives CDR1 SGHRS, CDR2 YFSETQ. The CDR3 consists of 14 residues. Deletions cut 0 bases from V and 0 bases from J, with 7 bases between. The CDR3 spells CASSLDSDSYEQYF. CDR3 coding DNA: TGCGCCAGCAGCTTGGATTCGGACTCCTACGAGCAGTACTTC.

The chain uses TRBV24-1 and TRBJ2-3, with TRBD1 matching 10 bases. Germline loops: CDR1 KGHDR, CDR2 SFDVKD. V lost 2 bases and J lost 7; bases outside the gene matches: 11. This CDR3 is 17 amino acids long. The CDR3 nucleotides read TGTGCCACCAGTGATTCGAGGGACAGGGGAATAAAAAATACGCAGTATTTT. Encoded protein: CATSDSRDRGIKNTQYF.

This clone was counted a single time. CDR3 DNA sequence: TGTGCCAGCAGCGCCCCGGGACTAGCGGGAACAGAGACCCAGTACTTC. Translated, it gives CASSAPGLAGTETQYF. The chain combines TRBV9 with TRBJ2-5; TRBD2 matches at 13 bases. Germline CDR1 reads SGDLS; CDR2 reads YYNGEE. CDR3 length: 16 residues. V shed 3 bases and J 4 bases; nucleotides not matched to a gene: 6.

This clone was seen just once. V usage is TRBV7-2 and J usage is TRBJ2-7, with D tentatively TRBD2 (6 bases). Germline lookup yields CDR1 SGHTA and CDR2 FQGNSA. This CDR3 region has 13 residues. V lost 1 base, J lost 2 bases, and 6 bases lay in between. DNA for the CDR3: TGTGCCAGCAGCTTAGGGAGGGCCTACGAGCAGTACTTC. Residues: CASSLGRAYEQYF.

The chain has TRBV7-8 and TRBJ1-2; D unresolved. The germline CDR1 and CDR2 sequences are SGHVS and FQNEAQ. V lost 2 bases, J lost 4 bases, and 8 bases lay in between. The CDR3 totals 13 residues. The CDR3 loop reads CASSLSGIYGYTF. As DNA, the CDR3 is TGTGCCAGCAGCTTATCGGGTATCTATGGCTACACCTTC.

This sequence joins TRBV19 and TRBJ2-7; D gene unclear. The CDR3 is 14 residues long. Germline V gives CDR1 LNHDA, CDR2 SQIVND (reference sequence). The V end was cut by 2 bases, the J end by 0 bases, with 8 bases between. The CDR3 DNA follows: TGTGCCAGTAGTATAAATTACGGCTCCTACGAGCAGTACTTC. Translation gives CASSINYGSYEQYF.

V gene TRBV4-1 combines with J gene TRBJ2-7; 13 bases match TRBD2. V trimming: 0 bases; J trimming: 4 bases; junction bases outside the gene matches: 6. The CDR3 loop spans 17 amino acids. Germline CDR1 and CDR2: MGHRA and YSYEKL. The DNA for the CDR3 is TGCGCCAGCAGCCAAGATCGGACTAGCGGGGGCCGTTACGAGCAGTACTTC. The encoded protein is CASSQDRTSGGRYEQYF.

This chain's CDR3 is CASSIEIGQPQHF. As DNA, the CDR3 is TGTGCCAGTAGTATAGAAATTGGCCAGCCCCAGCATTTT. The chain carries TRBV19 and TRBJ1-5; D uncertain. Germline assignment: CDR1 LNHDA and CDR2 SQIVND (reference sequence). CDR3 length: 13 residues. V gave up 0 bases and J gave up 7 bases, with 7 bases separating them.

This sequence joins TRBV6-2 or TRBV6-3 and TRBJ2-3; either TRBD1 or TRBD2 may fit D (5 bases each). The V gene's germline CDR1 is MNHEY and CDR2 SVGEGT. Trimming pared 2 bases from V and 1 base from J, leaving 10 bases between. The CDR3 is 15 amino acids. The CDR3 protein is CASSYPGTGTDTQYF. The CDR3 bases are TGTGCCAGCAGTTACCCTGGGACCGGCACAGATACGCAGTATTTT.

The CDR3 protein is CASSLTRDLNTEAFF. The CDR3 DNA is TGTGCCAGCAGCTTAACTCGGGATTTGAACACTGAAGCTTTCTTT. V and J are TRBV7-2 and TRBJ1-1; D not certain. Germline values: CDR1 SGHTA, CDR2 FQGNSA. This CDR3 comprises 15 residues. Trimming took off 2 bases at V and 0 bases at J, with 10 bases between the two ends.

This clone was seen just once. V and J are TRBV28 and TRBJ2-3; the D is unclear. Germline CDR1 MDHEN, CDR2 SYDVKM. CDR3 size: 12 residues. Between the trimmed V and J ends, which lost 3 bases and 8 bases, there was a span of 9 bases. The CDR3 DNA sequence: TGTGCCAGCAGTTTTGCCCCCCGTACGCAGTATTTT. It specifies CASSFAPRTQYF.

V and J are TRBV27 and TRBJ2-3; no definite D call. Germline V gene sequence: CDR1 MNHEY, CDR2 SMNVEV (reference sequence). CDR3 length equals 14 residues. Trimming pared 6 bases from V and 0 bases from J, leaving 10 bases between. The CDR3 is CASRALISTDTQYF. In DNA, the CDR3 is TGTGCCAGCAGAGCGCTGATTAGCACAGATACGCAGTATTTT.

Regarding this clone: Other DNA sequences within the sample encode an identical CDR3. This sequence joins TRBV7-9 and TRBJ2-7; D gene unclear. CDR3 length: 14 residues. V lost 5 bases and J lost 4, with 15 bases in between. Germline lookup yields CDR1 SEHNR and CDR2 FQNEAQ (reference sequence). CDR3 loop: CASSLQGGSYEQYF. The CDR3 nucleotides read TGTGCCAGCAGCCTGCAAGGCGGTAGTTACGAGCAGTACTTC.

This clone was seen a single time. The chain links TRBV7-2 to TRBJ2-5, with 7 bases fitting TRBD1. CDR1 is SGHTA, CDR2 FQGNSA, per germline. The V and J ends lost 7 bases and 7 bases, in that order; junction bases with no gene match: 6. CDR3 length equals 12 residues. The CDR3, as DNA: TGTGCCAGCAACGTACCAGGGGGGACCCAGTACTTC. It encodes CASNVPGGTQYF. Full variable domain (outside the CDR3, taken from reference TRBV7-2 and TRBJ2-5): GAGVSQSPSNKVTEKGKDVELRCDPISGHTALYWYRQSLGQGLEFLIYFQGNSAPDKSGLPSDRFSAERTGGSVSTLTIQRTQQEDSAVYLCASNVPGGTQYFGPGTRLLVL.

The J gene is TRBJ2-6, the V gene TRBV7-2; D is undetermined. From germline, CDR1 is SGHTA and CDR2 FQGNSA. V was pared by 8 bases and J by 0 bases, with 17 bases between. The CDR3 covers 17 residues. The CDR3 DNA sequence: TGTGCCAGCGAAGAGACAATACGCCCCTCTGGGGCCAACGTCCTGACTTTC. Amino acid sequence: CASEETIRPSGANVLTF.

The CDR3 DNA is TGTGCCAGCAGAGGCCGGGACAGCTCTGGAAACACCATATATTTT. Its protein product is CASRGRDSSGNTIYF. The chain couples TRBV2 to TRBJ1-3; 7 positions agree with TRBD1. The J segment lost 0 bases and the V segment lost 6 bases, leaving 5 bases of the junction unmatched. Germline V lookup: CDR1 SNHLY, CDR2 FYNNEI. The CDR3 consists of 15 residues.

This chain uses TRBV9 with TRBJ2-3; D ambiguous. The germline gives CDR1 SGDLS, CDR2 YYNGEE. CDR3 length equals 13 residues. With 0 bases removed from V and 2 bases from J, the gap between germline ends came to 4 bases. The CDR3 loop is CASSVAPTDTQYF. In DNA form, the CDR3 reads TGTGCCAGCAGCGTAGCTCCCACAGATACGCAGTATTTT.

This clone was recorded once. V gene TRBV14 combines with J gene TRBJ2-4; D may correspond to TRBD1 or TRBD2 (5 bases each). V lost 0 bases, J lost 2 bases, and 11 bases lay in between. The CDR3 consists of 16 residues. The germline gives CDR1 SGHDN, CDR2 FVKESK. This CDR3 reads CASSQERRGPKNIQYF. In nucleotides, the CDR3 is TGTGCCAGCAGCCAAGAACGTCGGGGACCCAAAAACATTCAGTACTTC.

In nucleotides, the CDR3 is TGTGCCAGCAGCTTTACAGCGGGGGGTTATCGGAATGAGCAGTTCTTC. Translation: CASSFTAGGYRNEQFF. The V gene is TRBV5-4, the J gene TRBJ2-1, with TRBD2 matching 9 bases. The junction had 10 bases not matched to a gene; V was cut back by 2 bases and J by 7 bases. CDR3 size: 16 residues. Germline-derived CDR1 and CDR2 are SGHNT and YYREEE (reference sequence).

The gene calls are TRBV7-9 and TRBJ2-1; the match to TRBD2 covers 9 bases. This CDR3 region has 16 residues. V lost 6 bases and J lost 2; bases outside the gene matches: 8. Germline CDR1 and CDR2: SEHNR and FQNEAQ (reference sequence). CDR3: CASREGRLAAYNEQFF. As DNA, the CDR3 is TGTGCCAGCAGGGAAGGGCGACTAGCGGCCTACAATGAGCAGTTCTTC.